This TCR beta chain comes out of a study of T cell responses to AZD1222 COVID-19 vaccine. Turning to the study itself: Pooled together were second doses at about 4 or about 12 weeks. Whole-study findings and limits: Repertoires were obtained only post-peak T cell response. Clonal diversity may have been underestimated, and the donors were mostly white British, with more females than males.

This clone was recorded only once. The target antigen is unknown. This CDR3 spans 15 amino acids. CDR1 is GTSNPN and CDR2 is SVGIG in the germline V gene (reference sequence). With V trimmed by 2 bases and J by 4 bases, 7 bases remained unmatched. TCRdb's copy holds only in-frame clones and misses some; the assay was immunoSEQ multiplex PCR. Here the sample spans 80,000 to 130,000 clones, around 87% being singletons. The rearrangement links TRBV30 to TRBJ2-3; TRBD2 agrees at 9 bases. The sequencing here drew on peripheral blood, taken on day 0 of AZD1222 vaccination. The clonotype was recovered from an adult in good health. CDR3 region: CAWSTRTSVSDTQYF. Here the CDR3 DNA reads TGTGCCTGGAGTACACGGACTAGCGTTTCAGATACGCAGTATTTT.